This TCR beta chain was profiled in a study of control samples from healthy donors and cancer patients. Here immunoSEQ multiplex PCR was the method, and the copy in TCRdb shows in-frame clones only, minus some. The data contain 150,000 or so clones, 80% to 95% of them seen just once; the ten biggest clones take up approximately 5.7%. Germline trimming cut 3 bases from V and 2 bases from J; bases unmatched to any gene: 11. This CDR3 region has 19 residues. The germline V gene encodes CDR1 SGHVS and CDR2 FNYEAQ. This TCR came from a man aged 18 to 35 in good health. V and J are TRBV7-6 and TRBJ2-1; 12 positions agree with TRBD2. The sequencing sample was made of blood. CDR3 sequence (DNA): TGTGCCAGCAGCTTCGGACAGGGGACTAGCGGGCTAACCTACAATGAGCAGTTCTTC. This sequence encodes CASSFGQGTSGLTYNEQFF. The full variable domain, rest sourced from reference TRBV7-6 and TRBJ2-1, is GAGVSQSPRYKVTKRGQDVALRCDPISGHVSLYWYRQALGQGPEFLTYFNYEAQQDKSGLPNDRFSAERPEGSISTLTIQRTEQRDSAMYRCASSFGQGTSGLTYNEQFFGPGTRLTVL.